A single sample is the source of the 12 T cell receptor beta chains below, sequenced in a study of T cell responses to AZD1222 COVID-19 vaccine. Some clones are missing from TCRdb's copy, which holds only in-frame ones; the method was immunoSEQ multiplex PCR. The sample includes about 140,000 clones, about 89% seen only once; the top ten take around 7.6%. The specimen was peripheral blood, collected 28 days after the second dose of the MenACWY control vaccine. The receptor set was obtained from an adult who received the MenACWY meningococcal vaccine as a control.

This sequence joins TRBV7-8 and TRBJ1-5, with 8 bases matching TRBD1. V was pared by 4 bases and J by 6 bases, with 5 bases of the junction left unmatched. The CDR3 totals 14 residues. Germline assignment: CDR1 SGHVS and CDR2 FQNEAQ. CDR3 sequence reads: CASSWTGFGQPQHF. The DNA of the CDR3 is TGTGCCAGCAGCTGGACAGGGTTCGGTCAGCCCCAGCATTTT.

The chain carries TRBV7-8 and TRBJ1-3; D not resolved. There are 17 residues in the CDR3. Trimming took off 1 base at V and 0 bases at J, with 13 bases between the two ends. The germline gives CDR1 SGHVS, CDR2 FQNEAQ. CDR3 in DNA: TGTGCCAGCAGCTTAGTAGGCCGGATTTCCTCTGGAAACACCATATATTTT. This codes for CASSLVGRISSGNTIYF.

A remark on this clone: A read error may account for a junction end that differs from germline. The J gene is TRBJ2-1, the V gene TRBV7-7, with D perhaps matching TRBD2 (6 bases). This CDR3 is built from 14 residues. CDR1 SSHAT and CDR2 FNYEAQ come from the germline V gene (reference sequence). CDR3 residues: CASSLTGEFNEQFF. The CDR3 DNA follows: TGTGCTAGCAGCTTAACGGGAGAGTTCAATGAGCAGTTCTTC.

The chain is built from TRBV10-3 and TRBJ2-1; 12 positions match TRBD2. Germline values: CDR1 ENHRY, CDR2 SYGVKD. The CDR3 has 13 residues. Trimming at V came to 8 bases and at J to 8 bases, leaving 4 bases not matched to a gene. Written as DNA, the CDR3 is TGTGCCATCCATGCTAGCGGGGGGGATGAGCAGTTCTTC. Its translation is CAIHASGGDEQFF.

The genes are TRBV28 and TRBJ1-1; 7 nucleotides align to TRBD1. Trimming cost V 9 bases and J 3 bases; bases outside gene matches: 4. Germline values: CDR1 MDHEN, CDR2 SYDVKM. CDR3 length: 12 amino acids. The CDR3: CASGTVYTEAFF. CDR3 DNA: TGTGCCAGTGGGACAGTCTACACTGAAGCTTTCTTT.

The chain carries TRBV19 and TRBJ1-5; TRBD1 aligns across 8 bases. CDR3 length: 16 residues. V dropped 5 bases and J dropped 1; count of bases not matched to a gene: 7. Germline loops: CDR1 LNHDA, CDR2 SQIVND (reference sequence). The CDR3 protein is CASSGAWTGSNQPQHF. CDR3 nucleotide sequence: TGTGCCAGTAGTGGGGCTTGGACAGGGAGCAATCAGCCCCAGCATTTT.

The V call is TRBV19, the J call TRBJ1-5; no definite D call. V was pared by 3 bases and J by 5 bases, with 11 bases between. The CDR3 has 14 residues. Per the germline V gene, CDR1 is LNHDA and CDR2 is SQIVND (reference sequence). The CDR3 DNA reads TGTGCCAGTAGTATTCCTCCCAGAGATCAGCCCCAGCATTTT. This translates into CASSIPPRDQPQHF.

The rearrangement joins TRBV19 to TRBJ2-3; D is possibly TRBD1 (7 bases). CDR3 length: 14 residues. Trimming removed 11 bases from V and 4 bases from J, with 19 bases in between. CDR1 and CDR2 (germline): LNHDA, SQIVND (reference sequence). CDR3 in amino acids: CAGRGTVSPDTQYF. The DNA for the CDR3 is TGTGCCGGCCGCGGGACAGTTTCCCCAGATACGCAGTATTTT.

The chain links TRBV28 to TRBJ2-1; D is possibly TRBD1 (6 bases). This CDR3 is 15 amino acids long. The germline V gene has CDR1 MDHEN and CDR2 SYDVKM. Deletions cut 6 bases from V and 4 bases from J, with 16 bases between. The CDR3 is CASRGPTGTYNEQFF. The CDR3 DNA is TGTGCCAGCAGAGGACCGACCGGGACATACAATGAGCAGTTCTTC.

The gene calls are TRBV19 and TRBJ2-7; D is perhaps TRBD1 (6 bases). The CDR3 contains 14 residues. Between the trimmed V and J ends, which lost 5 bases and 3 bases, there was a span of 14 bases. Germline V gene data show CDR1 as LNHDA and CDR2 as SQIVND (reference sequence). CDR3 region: CASSPNFRGYEQYF. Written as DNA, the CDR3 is TGTGCCAGTAGTCCGAACTTCAGGGGCTACGAGCAGTACTTC.

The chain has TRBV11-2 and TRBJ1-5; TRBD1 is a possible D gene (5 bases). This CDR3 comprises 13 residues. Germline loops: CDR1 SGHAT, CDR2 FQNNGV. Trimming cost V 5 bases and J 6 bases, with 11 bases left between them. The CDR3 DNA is TGTGCCAGCAGCCAAGGGGTTGGTCAGCCCCAGCATTTT. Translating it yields CASSQGVGQPQHF.

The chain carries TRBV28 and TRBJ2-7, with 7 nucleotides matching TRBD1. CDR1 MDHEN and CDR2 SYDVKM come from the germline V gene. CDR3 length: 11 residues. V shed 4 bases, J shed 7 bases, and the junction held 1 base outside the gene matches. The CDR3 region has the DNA TGTGCCAGCAGTTCGGACAGGGAGCAGTACTTC. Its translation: CASSSDREQYF.